This is a list of T cell receptor beta chains from one sample in a study of T cells in localized non-small cell lung cancer. The assay was immunoSEQ multiplex PCR, and TCRdb's table has in-frame clones only and misses some. There are roughly 89,000 clones in the sample; approximately 91% occur only once, and over 4% lies in the top ten. Here the sequenced sample was PBMCs, taken before any cancer treatment. The receptors originated from a woman between 35 and 75 years old with stage II squamous cell lung carcinoma. The CDR3 runs from the conserved cysteine through the conserved F or W. The D gene is left open where the match is weak. Clone size, where shown, is once, few, many, or a class for clones that have expanded.

TRBV4-1	NA	NA	TRBJ1-1	TGCGCCAGCAGCCAAGAGGCCCCCGTCCCCCCCGGGGCGAACACTGAAGCTTTCTTT	CASSQEAPVPPGANTEAFF
TRBV6-6	NA	NA	TRBJ2-2	TGTGCCAGCACCCATAATCCCAACACCGGGGAGCTGTTTTTT	CASTHNPNTGELFF
TRBV5-1	NA	TRBD1	TRBJ2-1	TGCGCCAGCAGCTTGTACAGGGGGCAGTTCTTC	CASSLYRGQFF
TRBV6-1	NA	NA	TRBJ1-3	TGTGCCAGCAGTCAGAAATCGACAGCTGGAAACACCATATATTTT	CASSQKSTAGNTIYF
TRBV28	NA	NA	TRBJ2-3	TGTGCCAGCAGCATCCGAGGGGGGGCCCCCTCACGGCAGTATTTT	CASSIRGGAPSRQYF
TRBV28	NA	NA	TRBJ1-1	TGTGCCAGCAGTTTACTAAGAGGGAACACTGAAGCTTTCTTT	CASSLLRGNTEAFF
TRBV4-1	NA	NA	TRBJ1-2	TGCGCCAGCAGCCAAGCCTTGGGAGGCTACACCTTC	CASSQALGGYTF
TRBV5-5	once	NA	TRBJ1-1	TGTGCCAGCAGCTTGAGGGTGGAGAGGGGGAGGACTGAAGCTTTCTTT	CASSLRVERGRTEAFF
TRBV7-6	NA	NA	TRBJ1-4	TGTGCCAGCAGCTTAGCCGGACCTAATGAAAAACTGTTTTTT	CASSLAGPNEKLFF
TRBV7-2	NA	NA	TRBJ2-5	TGTGCCAGCAGCTTAGGTCTTGGGGTGGCCCAAGAGACCCAGTACTTC	CASSLGLGVAQETQYF
TRBV7-9	NA	NA	TRBJ2-1	TGTGCCAGCAGCCTTGAATGGGGGGAGCAGTTCTTC	CASSLEWGEQFF
TRBV9	NA	NA	TRBJ1-2	TGTGCCAGCAGTATTGGGGTCGGCTACACCTTC	CASSIGVGYTF
TRBV5-1	NA	NA	TRBJ1-4	TGCGCCAGCAGCTTGGGGAGGACAGAGCGTAATGAAAAACTGTTTTTT	CASSLGRTERNEKLFF
TRBV5-1	NA	NA	TRBJ2-3	TGCGCCAGCAGCTTGGGACCCGCGGCCACAGATACGCAGTATTTT	CASSLGPAATDTQYF
TRBV7-9	NA	TRBD1	TRBJ1-4	TGTGCCAGCGGACAGGGGGCTGAAAAACTGTTTTTT	CASGQGAEKLFF
TRBV6-6	NA	NA	TRBJ2-5	TGTGCCAGCAGTTCCCAGGACTTCCAAGAGACCCAGTACTTC	CASSSQDFQETQYF
TRBV4-1	once	TRBD1	TRBJ1-1	TGCGCCAGCAGTTCACCTACGACAGGGGCCACTGAAGCTTTCTTT	CASSSPTTGATEAFF
TRBV11-1	NA	NA	TRBJ1-1	TGTGCCAGCAGCTTTCAGGGAAGGACTGAAGCTTTCTTT	CASSFQGRTEAFF
TRBV18	NA	TRBD1	TRBJ2-1	TGTGCCAGCTCACCAGACAGGGGGTTTGAGCAGTTCTTC	CASSPDRGFEQFF
TRBV19	NA	NA	TRBJ1-5	TGTGCCAGTAGAAAGGCTGACAATCAGCCCCAGCATTTT	CASRKADNQPQHF
TRBV7-7	NA	TRBD2	TRBJ2-5	TGTGCTAGCAGCTTGACTAGCGGGGGCCAAGAGACCCAGTACTTC	CASSLTSGGQETQYF
TRBV6-1	NA	NA	TRBJ1-2	TGTGCCAGCAGTCCCCGGGGGGGGGATGGCTACACCTTC	CASSPRGGDGYTF
TRBV18	NA	TRBD1	TRBJ1-3	TGTGCCAGCTCACCATTAGGGACAGGGGGCAAATCTGGAAACACCATATATTTT	CASSPLGTGGKSGNTIYF
TRBV6-5	NA	TRBD1	TRBJ1-1	TGTGCCAGCAGCGCCGGGACAGAGAACACTGAAGCTTTCTTT	CASSAGTENTEAFF
TRBV28	NA	TRBD1	TRBJ1-5	TGTGCCAGCATTAACAGGGGAGAAGTGGGTCAGCCCCAGCATTTT	CASINRGEVGQPQHF
TRBV28	NA	NA	TRBJ1-5	TGTGCCTCCTGGGGGGGCGGTCAGCCCCAGCATTTT	CASWGGGQPQHF
TRBV5-6	NA	NA	TRBJ1-4	TGTGCCAGCAGCCTTAGTCCGACGAGGGGTAATGAAAAACTGTTTTTT	CASSLSPTRGNEKLFF
TRBV10-3	NA	TRBD1	TRBJ1-2	TGTGCCATCGGGACAGGGAATAGTCGCGGCTACACCTTC	CAIGTGNSRGYTF
TRBV6-1	once	TRBD1	TRBJ1-1	TGTGCCAGCACGCGACAGGGGGCTTGGACTGAAGCTTTCTTT	CASTRQGAWTEAFF
TRBV28	NA	NA	TRBJ1-1	TGTGCCAGCACCTCCACACCCACGAACACTGAAGCTTTCTTT	CASTSTPTNTEAFF
TRBV19	NA	NA	TRBJ2-2	TGTGCCAGTAGACCGGACAGGGGTCTAGCGGGAAACACCGGGGAGCTGTTTTTT	CASRPDRGLAGNTGELFF
TRBV7-9	once	TRBD1	TRBJ1-4	TGTGCCAGCAGCTTAGACAGGGGTGAAAAACTGTTTTTT	CASSLDRGEKLFF
TRBV2	NA	NA	TRBJ1-3	TGTGCCAGCATTCGCTCCGGTTCGGGTGGAAACACCATATATTTT	CASIRSGSGGNTIYF
TRBV6-5	NA	NA	TRBJ2-7	TGTGCCAGCAGTCGAGCGGCTTCCTACGAGCAGTACTTC	CASSRAASYEQYF
TRBV7-2	NA	TRBD1	TRBJ1-5	TGTGCCAGCAGCCCACGACCGACAGGGAACCAGCCCCAGCATTTT	CASSPRPTGNQPQHF
TRBV4-2	NA	TRBD2	TRBJ2-4	TGTGCCAGCAGCCAAGGTGTTAGCGGGGGGAACATTCAGTACTTC	CASSQGVSGGNIQYF